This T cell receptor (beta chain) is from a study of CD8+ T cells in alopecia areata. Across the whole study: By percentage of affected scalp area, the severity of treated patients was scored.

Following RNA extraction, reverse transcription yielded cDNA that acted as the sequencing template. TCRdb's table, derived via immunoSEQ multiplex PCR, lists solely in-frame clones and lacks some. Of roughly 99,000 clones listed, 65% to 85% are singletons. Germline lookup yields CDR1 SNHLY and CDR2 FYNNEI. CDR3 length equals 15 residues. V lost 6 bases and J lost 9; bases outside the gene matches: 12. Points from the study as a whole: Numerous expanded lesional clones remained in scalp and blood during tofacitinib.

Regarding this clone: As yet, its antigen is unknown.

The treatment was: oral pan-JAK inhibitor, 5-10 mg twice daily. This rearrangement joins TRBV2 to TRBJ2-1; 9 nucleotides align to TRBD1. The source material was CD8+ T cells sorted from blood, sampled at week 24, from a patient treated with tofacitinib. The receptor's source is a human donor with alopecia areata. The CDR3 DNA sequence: TGTGCCAGCAGCGGGGACAGGGAAAGGTCGGGTGAGCAGTTCTTC. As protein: CASSGDRERSGEQFF.